Below, 30 T cell receptor beta chains from the same sample are listed, as sequenced in a study of blood T cell repertoires in COVID-19. Using immunoSEQ multiplex PCR, the repertoire was profiled, and TCRdb retains in-frame clones only, with some absent. The sample gives 400,000 or so clones, 80% to 90% of which show up once; more than 0.95% is in the top ten. The sample comprised PBMCs or T cells enriched from blood (not recorded which). The receptors originated from a man between 25 and 39 years old who had recovered from COVID-19.

This sequence joins TRBV28 and TRBJ2-5, with TRBD2 matching over 13 bases. With 6 bases clipped from V and 2 bases from J, the junction kept 9 bases outside the gene matches. The V gene's germline CDR1 is MDHEN and CDR2 SYDVKM. The CDR3 sequence is 17 residues long. CDR3 bases: TGTGCCAGCAGGACTACTAGCGGGAGGGGTCTTCAAGAGACCCAGTACTTC. This codes for CASRTTSGRGLQETQYF.

The V call is TRBV9, the J call TRBJ2-7; TRBD2 matches 11 bases. The CDR3 totals 15 residues. Looked up from germline, CDR1 is SGDLS and CDR2 is YYNGEE. With 3 bases clipped from V and 1 base from J, the junction kept 3 bases outside the gene matches. CDR3 protein: CASSESSGRSYEQYF. DNA of the CDR3: TGTGCCAGCAGCGAGTCTAGCGGGAGGTCCTACGAGCAGTACTTC.

V gene TRBV28 combines with J gene TRBJ2-1; 9 bases line up with TRBD1. V shed 7 bases, J shed 3 bases, and the junction held 7 bases outside the gene matches. The germline V gene encodes CDR1 MDHEN and CDR2 SYDVKM. The CDR3 extends over 15 amino acids. The CDR3 DNA reads as TGTGCCAGCACTCCGGGACAGGGCATCTACAATGAGCAGTTCTTC. Its protein product is CASTPGQGIYNEQFF. The entire variable domain, with the rest obtained from reference TRBV28 and TRBJ2-1, is as follows: DVKVTQSSRYLVKRTGEKVFLECVQDMDHENMFWYRQDPGLGLRLIYFSYDVKMKEKGDIPEGYSVSREKKERFSLILESASTNQTSMYLCASTPGQGIYNEQFFGPGTRLTVL.

The chain has TRBV5-4 and TRBJ2-2, with TRBD2 identical over 7 bases. Germline loops: CDR1 SGHNT, CDR2 YYREEE (reference sequence). With 3 bases clipped from V and 1 base from J, the junction kept 6 bases outside the gene matches. There are 16 residues in the CDR3. CDR3 nucleotides: TGTGCCAGCAGCTGGGGAACTAGCGAGAACACCGGGGAGCTGTTTTTT. Its translation is CASSWGTSENTGELFF.

J is TRBJ2-5 and V is TRBV25-1; TRBD2 matches at 15 bases. The CDR3 runs 16 residues. Germline lookup yields CDR1 MGHDK and CDR2 SYGVNS. V shed 8 bases, J shed 1 base, and the junction held 5 bases outside the gene matches. The CDR3 DNA follows: TGTGCCAGCTCTCCGGGACTAGCGGGAGGCCAAGAGACCCAGTACTTC. This encodes CASSPGLAGGQETQYF.

The chain employs TRBV12-5 and TRBJ2-1; 7 bases map to TRBD2. Germline loops: CDR1 LGHNT, CDR2 FRNRAP. The trim removed 5 bases at V and 4 bases at J, leaving 8 bases unmatched. The CDR3 sequence is 15 residues long. The CDR3 loop reads CASGTPSGRYNEQFF. As DNA, the CDR3 is TGTGCTAGTGGTACACCTAGCGGCCGATACAATGAGCAGTTCTTC. The complete variable domain, with remaining parts taken from reference TRBV12-5 and TRBJ2-1, reads DARVTQTPRHKVTEMGQEVTMRCQPILGHNTVFWYRQTMMQGLELLAYFRNRAPLDDSGMPKDRFSAEMPDATLATLKIQPSEPRDSAVYFCASGTPSGRYNEQFFGPGTRLTVL.

The V gene is TRBV7-9, the J gene TRBJ1-1; D is unresolved. Trimming removed 4 bases from V and 0 bases from J, with 9 bases in between. CDR1 and CDR2 (germline): SEHNR, FQNEAQ (reference sequence). The length of the CDR3 is 14 residues. CDR3 in amino acids: CASSSRHMNTEAFF. The CDR3 DNA is TGTGCCAGCAGCTCGAGACACATGAACACTGAAGCTTTCTTT.

This clone was observed a few times. The chain couples TRBV4-1 to TRBJ2-5, with a weak D call TRBD2 (6 bases). V was cut by 0 bases and J by 4 bases, with 18 bases left in between. The CDR3 is 17 amino acids. Germline-derived CDR1 and CDR2 are MGHRA and YSYEKL. In nucleotides, the CDR3 is TGCGCCAGCAGCCAAGAAGGCGGGGCCGATATGGGAGAGACCCAGTACTTC. Protein: CASSQEGGADMGETQYF.

The chain uses TRBV28 and TRBJ1-1; 7 positions match TRBD1. V trimming: 9 bases; J trimming: 1 base; junction bases outside the gene matches: 8. Germline V gene lookup returns CDR1 MDHEN and CDR2 SYDVKM. This CDR3 region has 14 residues. CDR3 sequence reads: CASAPGQQNTEAFF. CDR3 DNA: TGTGCCAGTGCGCCGGGACAGCAGAACACTGAAGCTTTCTTT.

As concerns this clone: A much bigger clone sits one base away, suggesting this may be a read error. The chain employs TRBV19 and TRBJ2-7; 12 bases are shared with TRBD2. From germline, CDR1 is LNHDA and CDR2 SQIVND (reference sequence). J lost 6 bases, V lost 4 bases, and 1 base had no gene match. The CDR3 consists of 13 residues. CDR3 sequence: CASSTGLAGEQYF. The CDR3, as DNA: TGTGCCAGTAGTACGGGACTAGCGGGCGAGCAGTACTTC.

The rearrangement links TRBV3-1 (or the pseudogene TRBV3-2) to TRBJ1-1, with D perhaps TRBD1 (6 bases). This CDR3 has 12 amino acids. Germline lookup yields CDR1 LGHDT and CDR2 YNNKEL (reference sequence). Trimming stripped 1 base from V and 10 bases from J, with 10 bases between. CDR3 loop: CASSQGGRGAFF. DNA for the CDR3: TGTGCCAGCAGCCAAGGGGGGCGAGGAGCTTTCTTT.

This chain connects TRBV18 to TRBJ2-1, with D unclear. CDR1 is KGHSH, CDR2 LQKENI, per germline. CDR3 length: 12 residues. V gave up 2 bases and J gave up 6 bases, with 5 bases separating them. CDR3 region: CASSPVSNEQFF. The CDR3 DNA is TGTGCCAGCTCACCAGTGAGCAATGAGCAGTTCTTC.

The chain links TRBV11-2 to TRBJ1-6; D perhaps matches TRBD1 (6 bases). CDR3 size: 15 residues. The V gene lost 0 bases and the J gene lost 6 bases, with 9 bases spanning the gap. Germline loops: CDR1 SGHAT, CDR2 FQNNGV. CDR3 in DNA: TGTGCCAGCAGCTTAGAACCAGGGGCTAATTCACCCCTCCACTTT. This encodes CASSLEPGANSPLHF. The full variable domain, its missing parts supplied by reference TRBV11-2 and TRBJ1-6, is EAGVAQSPRYKIIEKRQSVAFWCNPISGHATLYWYQQILGQGPKLLIQFQNNGVVDDSQLPKDRFSAERLKGVDSTLKIQPAKLEDSAVYLCASSLEPGANSPLHFGNGTRLTVT.

The CDR3 DNA follows: TGTGCCAGCAGCAGGGGGACAGGGTGGGGGTCTTACGAGCAGTACTTC. Residues: CASSRGTGWGSYEQYF. The chain uses TRBV28 and TRBJ2-7, with 9 bases that match TRBD1. Germline V gene sequence: CDR1 MDHEN, CDR2 SYDVKM. V lost 6 bases and J lost 4; bases outside the gene matches: 13. The CDR3 runs 16 residues. Together with reference TRBV28 and TRBJ2-7, the CDR3 gives the full variable domain: DVKVTQSSRYLVKRTGEKVFLECVQDMDHENMFWYRQDPGLGLRLIYFSYDVKMKEKGDIPEGYSVSREKKERFSLILESASTNQTSMYLCASSRGTGWGSYEQYFGPGTRLTVT.

The chain recombines TRBV7-2 with TRBJ2-7, with TRBD2 matching 8 bases. CDR3 length: 18 amino acids. V dropped 6 bases and J dropped 5; count of bases not matched to a gene: 21. Germline V CDR1 and CDR2: SGHTA, FQGNSA. CDR3 in amino acids: CASSARGGGPSQVHEQYF. In DNA form, the CDR3 reads TGTGCCAGCAGTGCCCGGGGGGGTGGGCCCTCACAAGTCCACGAGCAGTACTTC.

This chain links TRBV4-1 with TRBJ2-1; 7 nucleotides agree with TRBD1. The CDR3 has 14 amino acids. V lost 1 base and J lost 7; bases outside the gene matches: 4. CDR1 is MGHRA, CDR2 YSYEKL, per germline. DNA for the CDR3: TGCGCCAGCAGCCAAGCGACAGGGCTGAATGAGCAGTTCTTC. It codes for CASSQATGLNEQFF.

The gene calls are TRBV4-1 and TRBJ2-3, with 11 bases that match TRBD2. CDR3 size: 18 residues. Unmatched junction bases numbered 5, after V lost 0 bases and J lost 0 bases. Germline CDR1 reads MGHRA; CDR2 reads YSYEKL. CDR3 protein: CASSQDSSGRSSTDTQYF. The DNA for the CDR3 is TGCGCCAGCAGCCAAGATTCTAGCGGGAGGTCTAGCACAGATACGCAGTATTTT.

The rearrangement links TRBV18 to TRBJ1-2; no reliable D call. The CDR3 consists of 12 residues. V lost 6 bases and J 3 bases, leaving 8 bases between the germline ends. CDR1 and CDR2 (germline): KGHSH, LQKENI. DNA of the CDR3: TGTGCCAGCTCCCAGGAGGACTATGGCTACACCTTC. Its translation: CASSQEDYGYTF. The full variable domain, its missing parts supplied by reference TRBV18 and TRBJ1-2, is NAGVMQNPRHLVRRRGQEARLRCSPMKGHSHVYWYRQLPEEGLKFMVYLQKENIIDESGMPKERFSAEFPKEGPSILRIQQVVRGDSAAYFCASSQEDYGYTFGSGTRLTVV.

The gene calls are TRBV7-8 and TRBJ2-1, with 13 bases fitting TRBD2. Germline V gene lookup returns CDR1 SGHVS and CDR2 FQNEAQ. Germline trimming cut 4 bases from V and 8 bases from J; bases unmatched to any gene: 8. The length of the CDR3 is 16 residues. This CDR3 is CASSSRTSGSIDEQFF. CDR3 coding DNA: TGTGCCAGCAGCTCCAGGACTAGCGGGAGTATCGATGAGCAGTTCTTC.

The chain joins TRBV5-6 to TRBJ1-2; 9 nucleotides align to TRBD1. CDR3 length equals 13 residues. Trimming removed 4 bases from V and 8 bases from J; junction bases left unmatched: 6. Germline CDR1 and CDR2: SGHDT and YYEEEE. The CDR3 region is CASSGDRAGGYTF. The CDR3 region has the DNA TGTGCCAGCAGCGGGGACAGGGCGGGAGGCTACACCTTC.

The chain employs TRBV7-8 and TRBJ2-1; TRBD1 might be the D (5 bases). CDR3 length equals 15 residues. Deletions cut 5 bases from V and 2 bases from J, with 13 bases between. Germline V lookup: CDR1 SGHVS, CDR2 FQNEAQ. Here the CDR3 reads CASSPSLGPYNEQFF. CDR3 nucleotide sequence: TGTGCCAGCAGCCCCTCGCTGGGGCCCTACAATGAGCAGTTCTTC.

V is TRBV28 and J is TRBJ2-7; 8 nucleotides match TRBD1. The CDR3 is 14 amino acids. CDR1 and CDR2 (germline): MDHEN, SYDVKM. The trim removed 5 bases at V and 5 bases at J, leaving 8 bases unmatched. In DNA, the CDR3 is TGTGCCAGCAGTAGACAGGGGTTGGTCAACGAGCAGTACTTC. As protein: CASSRQGLVNEQYF.

The chain has TRBV5-6 and TRBJ2-7; 10 positions match TRBD1. The J segment lost 7 bases and the V segment lost 1 base, leaving 14 bases of the junction unmatched. In germline, CDR1 is SGHDT, CDR2 YYEEEE. There are 17 residues in the CDR3. The CDR3 nucleotides are TGTGCCAGCAGCTTGTCCCCCTCCGGACAGGGGGTCGGAGAGCAGTACTTC. Amino acid sequence: CASSLSPSGQGVGEQYF. Based on the CDR3 plus reference TRBV5-6 and TRBJ2-7, the full variable domain is DAGVTQSPTHLIKTRGQQVTLRCSPKSGHDTVSWYQQALGQGPQFIFQYYEEEERQRGNFPDRFSGHQFPNYSSELNVNALLLGDSALYLCASSLSPSGQGVGEQYFGPGTRLTVT.

The V call is TRBV27, the J call TRBJ1-1; a weak D match, TRBD1 (6 bases). The CDR3 contains 15 residues. The V end was cut by 5 bases, the J end by 5 bases, with 18 bases between. Germline V gene sequence: CDR1 MNHEY, CDR2 SMNVEV (reference sequence). CDR3 protein: CASSTNRVSRTEAFF. The CDR3 nucleotides are TGTGCCAGCAGTACTAACAGGGTTAGTCGGACTGAAGCTTTCTTT.

This clone showed up just a few times. The V and J genes are TRBV7-9 and TRBJ2-7; 11 bases align to TRBD2. Germline CDR1 SEHNR, CDR2 FQNEAQ (reference sequence). This CDR3 is 17 amino acids long. Trimming at V came to 4 bases and at J to 2 bases, leaving 10 bases not matched to a gene. The CDR3 spells CASSSPQTSGATYEQYF. The CDR3, as DNA: TGTGCCAGCAGCTCCCCCCAGACTAGCGGGGCTACCTACGAGCAGTACTTC.

The chain has TRBV5-1 and TRBJ2-2; TRBD2 matches 10 bases. V shed 3 bases, J shed 4 bases, and the junction held 6 bases outside the gene matches. The CDR3 has 16 amino acids. CDR1 and CDR2 from the germline V gene are SGHRS and YFSETQ. The CDR3 nucleotides read TGCGCCAGCAGCTCAGCGGGAGGGCGTGGCACCGGGGAGCTGTTTTTT. It translates to CASSSAGGRGTGELFF.

The genes are TRBV2 and TRBJ1-4, with TRBD1 as a possible D gene (6 bases). The CDR3 has 19 residues. Between the trimmed V and J ends, which lost 7 bases and 2 bases, there was a span of 26 bases. Germline CDR1 reads SNHLY; CDR2 reads FYNNEI. The CDR3 bases are TGTGCCAGCAACCCCTCCGAGGTGTGGGGGCTGGGGACTAATGAAAAACTGTTTTTT. Translated, it gives CASNPSEVWGLGTNEKLFF.

This clone was observed a single time. The chain recombines TRBV21-1 with TRBJ2-2; the table's D gene call, TRBD1, was not cross checked with the DNA. TRBV21-1 counts as a pseudogene. The CDR3 has 15 residues. CDR3 nucleotide sequence: TGTGCCAGCAGCAAAGGGGGACAGGGCCCCGGGGAGCTGTTTTTT. It yields the protein CASSKGGQGPGELFF.

This chain joins TRBV7-2 and TRBJ1-2, with TRBD1 matching 9 bases. V lost 2 bases to trimming and J lost 6 bases; unmatched junction nucleotides: 10. CDR3 length: 16 amino acids. Germline V lookup: CDR1 SGHTA, CDR2 FQGNSA. As DNA, the CDR3 is TGTGCCAGCAGCTTAATAGCCAACAGGGGGCGAGATGGCTACACCTTC. Translation: CASSLIANRGRDGYTF.

The V gene is TRBV5-6, the J gene TRBJ2-2; D remains ambiguous. The V end was cut by 4 bases, the J end by 3 bases, with 13 bases between. The CDR3 has 15 residues. The V gene's germline CDR1 is SGHDT and CDR2 YYEEEE. For the CDR3, the DNA is TGTGCCAGCAGCCCGATTTTGCAGGACACCGGGGAGCTGTTTTTT. Protein: CASSPILQDTGELFF.